This T cell receptor beta chain came from a study of T cells in Graves' hyperthyroidism and ophthalmopathy. CDR1 is LNHDA, CDR2 SQIVND, per germline (reference sequence). The length of the CDR3 is 12 residues. Trimming stripped 3 bases from V and 8 bases from J, with 10 bases between. Uncontrolled infection, other autoimmune disease, pregnancy or lactation led to exclusion. This clonotype was seen just once. RNA transcripts yielded amplified TCR beta CDR3 regions. TCR CDR3 regions were first amplified by RT-PCR with HTBI primers. From the multiplex PCR reads, TCRdb called clonotypes with MiXCR, one entry per CDR3 protein. Of hundreds of thousands of distinct CDR3 sequences listed, roughly 37% are singletons.

Sequencing was performed on blood. This chain joins TRBV19 and TRBJ1-2; no clear D gene. The TCR sequence derives from a man aged 18 to 29 with Graves' hyperthyroidism. Here the CDR3 DNA reads TGTGCCAGTAGTATCCCGACGATAGGCTACACCTTC. Translating it yields CASSIPTIGYTF.